Below are 26 T cell receptor beta chains sequenced from a single sample in a study of cytomegalovirus exposure and HLA in healthy donors. PCR was performed using 60 Vbeta and 13 Jbeta primers. Data came from immunoSEQ multiplex PCR; TCRdb stores just in-frame clones and leaves some out. The repertoire consists of about 270,000 clones, with about 66% occurring once and the leading ten covering over 2%. Sequencing used PBMCs. Receptors originate from a female donor in good health and CMV-seronegative.

This chain links TRBV5-1 with TRBJ2-1, with TRBD2 matching over 7 bases. Germline V gives CDR1 SGHRS, CDR2 YFSETQ. The V and J ends lost 0 bases and 3 bases, in that order; junction bases with no gene match: 3. The CDR3 is 15 residues long. CDR3 DNA sequence: TGCGCCAGCAGCTTGGACCCGGGAGGCTACAATGAGCAGTTCTTC. Translation: CASSLDPGGYNEQFF.

This clone was counted only a few times. The chain couples TRBV19 to TRBJ2-7; D may be TRBD2 (5 bases). Germline loops: CDR1 LNHDA, CDR2 SQIVND (reference sequence). This CDR3 comprises 15 residues. The V end was cut by 2 bases, the J end by 4 bases, with 15 bases between. The CDR3 here is CASSISVGAMYEQYF. The CDR3 bases are TGTGCCAGTAGTATATCGGTGGGAGCCATGTACGAGCAGTACTTC.

This chain joins TRBV5-4 and TRBJ2-1, with D possibly matching TRBD2 (6 bases). V was trimmed by 4 bases and J by 2 bases, leaving 10 bases between them. Germline CDR1 and CDR2: SGHNT and YYREEE (reference sequence). This CDR3 has 14 residues. CDR3 in DNA: TGTGCCAGCAGCGGAGGGCAAGCCTACAATGAGCAGTTCTTC. This sequence encodes CASSGGQAYNEQFF.

The chain joins TRBV6-5 to TRBJ2-1, with TRBD1 identical over 12 bases. Unmatched junction bases numbered 5, after V lost 6 bases and J lost 5 bases. Germline lookup yields CDR1 MNHEY and CDR2 SVGAGI. CDR3 length: 15 amino acids. The CDR3 here is CASRGQGAGNNEQFF. CDR3 DNA: TGTGCCAGCAGGGGACAGGGGGCTGGGAACAATGAGCAGTTCTTC.

CDR3 DNA sequence: TGTGCCAGTAGTACACAGGGCAACACTGAAGCTTTCTTT. Amino acids: CASSTQGNTEAFF. The chain is built from TRBV19 and TRBJ1-1; maybe TRBD1 (6 bases). Germline assignment: CDR1 LNHDA and CDR2 SQIVND (reference sequence). The V end was cut by 4 bases, the J end by 2 bases, with 8 bases between. The CDR3 totals 13 residues.

The CDR3 loop is CASSFQAGVGDTQYF. Here the CDR3 DNA reads TGTGCCAGCAGTTTCCAGGCGGGAGTCGGGGATACGCAGTATTTT. This sequence joins TRBV27 and TRBJ2-3; 7 bases fit TRBD2. This CDR3 has 15 amino acids. After removal of 3 bases from V and 6 bases from J, the junction contained 9 bases not matched to a gene. CDR1 is MNHEY, CDR2 SMNVEV, per germline (reference sequence).

In its sample, this clone was seen a few times. The chain carries TRBV5-5 and TRBJ1-5; 11 nucleotides align to TRBD1. CDR1 and CDR2 (germline): SGHKS, YYEKEE (reference sequence). V was clipped by 4 bases and J by 1 base; unmatched bases: 13. CDR3 length: 19 residues. CDR3 bases: TGTGCCAGCAGCGCGGACAGGTCGGACAGGGGGCGAAGCAATCAGCCCCAGCATTTT. Amino acid sequence: CASSADRSDRGRSNQPQHF.

The chain carries TRBV14 and TRBJ1-2; 7 bases map to TRBD1. CDR1 is SGHDN and CDR2 is FVKESK in the germline V gene. The length of the CDR3 is 16 residues. V lost 0 bases to trimming and J lost 6 bases; unmatched junction nucleotides: 10. The CDR3 DNA follows: TGTGCCAGCAGCCAAGATAAGGACAGGCAGGGTCATGGCTACACCTTC. It encodes CASSQDKDRQGHGYTF.

In this sample, this clone turned up a few times. This rearrangement joins TRBV6-6 to TRBJ2-5, with D perhaps matching TRBD1 (6 bases). Germline CDR1 MNHNY, CDR2 SVGAGI (reference sequence). The CDR3 has 16 amino acids. The V end lost 5 bases, the J end lost 0 bases, and 16 bases lay between the germline ends. CDR3 sequence: CASSAIRGPYQETQYF. The CDR3 DNA reads as TGTGCCAGCAGTGCCATCAGGGGCCCCTACCAAGAGACCCAGTACTTC.

The rearrangement links TRBV11-2 to TRBJ1-1; the D is unclear. V shed 1 base and J shed 4 bases, with 10 bases lying between them. The length of the CDR3 is 14 residues. The V gene's germline CDR1 is SGHAT and CDR2 FQNNGV. CDR3 DNA: TGTGCCAGCAGCTTAGTCCTACGTAGCACTGAAGCTTTCTTT. Translating it yields CASSLVLRSTEAFF.

The CDR3 is CASSSSLGGSYNEQFF. The CDR3 region has the DNA TGTGCCAGCAGCTCCTCACTAGGAGGATCCTACAATGAGCAGTTCTTC. This rearrangement joins TRBV7-9 to TRBJ2-1, with D possibly matching TRBD2 (5 bases). V was trimmed by 4 bases and J by 1 base, leaving 14 bases between them. Germline V gene lookup returns CDR1 SEHNR and CDR2 FQNEAQ (reference sequence). There are 16 residues in the CDR3.

The chain is built from TRBV28 and TRBJ1-1, with D unclear. This CDR3 is built from 13 residues. The V gene lost 8 bases and the J gene lost 0 bases, with 10 bases spanning the gap. Germline values: CDR1 MDHEN, CDR2 SYDVKM. The CDR3 sequence is CASWSQLNTEAFF. CDR3 DNA sequence: TGTGCCAGCTGGTCCCAGTTGAACACTGAAGCTTTCTTT.

The chain combines TRBV4-1 with TRBJ2-2, with no clear D. This CDR3 has 14 amino acids. Germline V lookup: CDR1 MGHRA, CDR2 YSYEKL. Trimming took 0 bases from V and 7 from J, leaving 9 bases between them. CDR3 loop: CASSQEVASGELFF. The CDR3 DNA sequence: TGCGCCAGCAGCCAAGAGGTGGCTAGCGGGGAGCTGTTTTTT.

This clone was recorded a few times. The chain's CDR3 is CASSQSFDSHSPNLGYTF. For the CDR3, the DNA is TGCGCCAGCAGTCAATCTTTCGACAGTCATTCTCCTAATCTTGGCTACACCTTC. The rearrangement links TRBV23-1 to TRBJ1-2; D is possibly TRBD1 (5 bases). TRBV23-1 is flagged as an ORF with uncertain function. V was pared by 0 bases and J by 7 bases, with 24 bases between. The CDR3 is 18 residues long.

Remarks on this clone: Other DNA sequences in this sample translate to the same CDR3. This chain joins TRBV6-1 and TRBJ1-1; 7 bases align to TRBD1. The CDR3 consists of 13 residues. V gave up 4 bases and J gave up 5 bases; unmatched junction bases: 4. Germline V CDR1 and CDR2: MNHNS, SASEGT. CDR3 sequence reads: CASSVTGVTEAFF. In DNA, the CDR3 is TGTGCCAGCAGTGTAACAGGGGTAACTGAAGCTTTCTTT.

The rearrangement uses TRBV5-1 and TRBJ1-1; TRBD1 is a possible D gene (6 bases). V was clipped by 0 bases and J by 4 bases, with 13 bases between them. The CDR3 has 15 residues. Germline V gives CDR1 SGHRS, CDR2 YFSETQ. The CDR3 region is CASSLEGGGGTEAFF. Here the CDR3 DNA reads TGCGCCAGCAGCTTGGAGGGGGGCGGGGGCACTGAAGCTTTCTTT.

The chain joins TRBV5-1 to TRBJ2-7; TRBD2 aligns across 7 bases. This CDR3 region has 15 residues. Germline CDR1 SGHRS, CDR2 YFSETQ. V shed 4 bases and J 2 bases; nucleotides not matched to a gene: 9. CDR3 coding DNA: TGCGCCAGCAGCCCCTCTCGAGCGGGGACCTACGAGCAGTACTTC. It translates to CASSPSRAGTYEQYF.

This clone was seen a handful of times. The chain is built from TRBV28 and TRBJ2-3, with 8 bases matching TRBD1. From germline, CDR1 is MDHEN and CDR2 SYDVKM. The CDR3 covers 15 residues. V lost 3 bases to trimming and J lost 2 bases; unmatched junction nucleotides: 4. In DNA form, the CDR3 reads TGTGCCAGCAGTTTGGCGACAGGGGACACAGATACGCAGTATTTT. Its protein is CASSLATGDTDTQYF.

The rearrangement joins TRBV27 to TRBJ2-1; TRBD2 aligns across 11 bases. After removal of 4 bases from V and 8 bases from J, the junction contained 4 bases not matched to a gene. Germline-derived CDR1 and CDR2 are MNHEY and SMNVEV (reference sequence). CDR3 length: 14 amino acids. In nucleotides, the CDR3 is TGTGCCAGCAGTTCGCCGGGACTAGCGGATGAGCAGTTCTTC. Residues: CASSSPGLADEQFF.

Worth noting for this clone: The sample contains more than one DNA sequence encoding this CDR3. V and J are TRBV10-3 and TRBJ2-5; 8 nucleotides align to TRBD2. CDR1 is ENHRY and CDR2 is SYGVKD in the germline V gene. J was trimmed by 4 bases and V by 0 bases; bases with no gene match: 1. The length of the CDR3 is 14 residues. CDR3 residues: CAISESGTRETQYF. The DNA for the CDR3 is TGTGCCATCAGTGAGTCGGGGACTAGAGAGACCCAGTACTTC.

This clone was counted only a few times. The rearrangement links TRBV28 to TRBJ2-1; 7 nucleotides align to TRBD2. This CDR3 contains 16 residues. Germline-derived CDR1 and CDR2 are MDHEN and SYDVKM. Losses at the gene ends were 6 bases for V and 7 bases for J; bases not matched to a gene: 15. CDR3 residues: CASSINFAGVINEQFF. The CDR3 DNA sequence: TGTGCCAGCAGCATTAACTTCGCGGGAGTAATTAATGAGCAGTTCTTC. Full variable domain (missing parts from reference TRBV28 and TRBJ2-1): DVKVTQSSRYLVKRTGEKVFLECVQDMDHENMFWYRQDPGLGLRLIYFSYDVKMKEKGDIPEGYSVSREKKERFSLILESASTNQTSMYLCASSINFAGVINEQFFGPGTRLTVL.

This clone was counted a single time. CDR3 protein: CASSVWASGSTDEQFF. For the CDR3, the DNA is TGTGCCAGCAGCGTATGGGCTAGCGGGAGTACCGATGAGCAGTTCTTC. The chain combines TRBV9 with TRBJ2-1, with 10 positions matching TRBD2. This CDR3 contains 16 residues. With V trimmed by 1 base and J by 8 bases, 9 bases remained unmatched. Germline assignment: CDR1 SGDLS and CDR2 YYNGEE.

This chain links TRBV2 with TRBJ2-1; 10 nucleotides line up with TRBD2. Germline V CDR1 and CDR2: SNHLY, FYNNEI. The V gene end was trimmed by 6 bases and the J gene end by 7 bases; junction bases not matched to a gene: 6. The CDR3 sequence is 14 residues long. The CDR3 nucleotides read TGTGCCAGCAGCCCTCGAGCGGGAGGGAATGAGCAGTTCTTC. This translates into CASSPRAGGNEQFF.

In its sample, this clone was seen a few times. This sequence joins TRBV13 and TRBJ2-1, with 11 bases aligning to TRBD2. Trimming removed 3 bases from V and 2 bases from J; junction bases left unmatched: 3. The germline V gene has CDR1 PRHDT and CDR2 FYEKMQ (reference sequence). The CDR3 totals 16 residues. In DNA, the CDR3 is TGTGCCAGCAGCTTCAGACTAGCGGGGCCCTACAATGAGCAGTTCTTC. As protein: CASSFRLAGPYNEQFF.

The chain combines TRBV11-2 with TRBJ2-7, with a weak D call TRBD1 (6 bases). V lost 1 base and J lost 3, with 13 bases in between. Germline V gene lookup returns CDR1 SGHAT and CDR2 FQNNGV. The CDR3 has 15 residues. The CDR3 DNA follows: TGTGCCAGCAGCTTAGGGTGGACAGAGGTCTACGAGCAGTACTTC. Residues: CASSLGWTEVYEQYF.

The chain has TRBV7-2 and TRBJ1-5; D not resolved. The CDR3 runs to 14 residues. V gave up 10 bases and J gave up 10 bases, with 23 bases separating them. Germline V lookup: CDR1 SGHTA, CDR2 FQGNSA. CDR3 in amino acids: CAISRESEPGPQHF. The CDR3 DNA reads as TGTGCCATTTCGCGGGAGTCTGAACCCGGACCCCAGCATTTT.